These 13 T cell receptor beta chains originate from one sample sequenced in a study of blood T cell repertoires in COVID-19. Generated by immunoSEQ multiplex PCR, the TCRdb table keeps only in-frame clones and is missing some. The sample lists some 5,700 clones; 80% to 85% were seen once. Sequenced material: peripheral blood. Receptors were obtained from a human donor with active COVID-19. The donor label of this sample is uncertain.

J is TRBJ2-5 and V is TRBV7-9, with D possibly TRBD2 on 6 matching bases. V was trimmed by 5 bases and J by 2 bases, leaving 18 bases between them. Germline values: CDR1 SEHNR, CDR2 FQNEAQ (reference sequence). This CDR3 is built from 16 residues. CDR3 coding DNA: TGTGCCAGCAGCCCCTTGGACTACCGCCCGCAAGAGACCCAGTACTTC. Protein product: CASSPLDYRPQETQYF.

The V gene is TRBV21-1, the J gene TRBJ2-7; TRBD2 is taken as the D call from the table, unchecked against the DNA. TRBV21-1 is flagged as a pseudogene. CDR3 size: 17 residues. CDR3 sequence reads: CASSKGHSGGRSYEQYV. The CDR3 DNA sequence: TGTGCCAGCAGCAAAGGTCACAGCGGGGGTCGCTCCTACGAGCAGTACGTC.

V and J are TRBV27 and TRBJ1-6, with 11 bases identical to TRBD1. This CDR3 region has 17 residues. With V trimmed by 3 bases and J by 0 bases, 1 base remained unmatched. Germline-derived CDR1 and CDR2 are MNHEY and SMNVEV (reference sequence). CDR3 region: CASSFGTGGSYNSPLHF. The CDR3 bases are TGTGCCAGCAGTTTCGGGACAGGGGGCTCCTATAATTCACCCCTCCACTTT.

On this clone: One end of the junction is discordant with germline, which a read error may explain. This chain connects TRBV19 to TRBJ2-3, with 11 bases that match TRBD2. Germline loops: CDR1 LNHDA, CDR2 SQIVND (reference sequence). The CDR3 is 15 residues long. Here the CDR3 DNA reads TGTGCCAGTAACCCTCTAGCGGGGGGCACAAATACGCAGTATTTT. Protein sequence: CASNPLAGGTNTQYF.

The CDR3 loop reads CASSHNVPGQGTEAFF. CDR3 nucleotides: TGTGCCAGTAGTCACAACGTCCCAGGACAGGGCACTGAAGCTTTCTTT. This chain links TRBV19 with TRBJ1-1; 8 positions match TRBD1. The CDR3 loop spans 16 amino acids. Germline assignment: CDR1 LNHDA and CDR2 SQIVND (reference sequence). V was pared by 5 bases and J by 4 bases, with 12 bases of the junction left unmatched.

V is TRBV19 and J is TRBJ1-5; possibly TRBD1 for D (6 bases). The length of the CDR3 is 14 residues. V was cut by 10 bases and J by 1 base, with 14 bases left in between. Germline V gives CDR1 LNHDA, CDR2 SQIVND (reference sequence). The CDR3 loop is CATTGWQSNQPQHF. The CDR3 DNA sequence: TGTGCCACCACAGGGTGGCAAAGCAATCAGCCCCAGCATTTT.

V is TRBV3-1 (or the pseudogene TRBV3-2) and J is TRBJ2-5; 11 nucleotides line up with TRBD1. There are 16 residues in the CDR3. V shed 1 base and J 4 bases; nucleotides not matched to a gene: 5. The V gene's germline CDR1 is LGHDT and CDR2 YNNKEL (reference sequence). The CDR3 protein is CASSQGGQGASETQYF. The CDR3 DNA reads TGTGCCAGCAGCCAAGGAGGACAGGGGGCCTCAGAGACCCAGTACTTC.

This chain connects TRBV29-1 to TRBJ2-1; the D is unclear. The germline V gene encodes CDR1 SQVTM and CDR2 ANQGSEA. V lost 1 base to trimming and J lost 6 bases, with 7 bases between them. The CDR3 extends over 12 amino acids. The CDR3 nucleotides read TGCAGCGTTGAAGTTAGAAGCAATGAGCAGTTCTTC. It encodes CSVEVRSNEQFF.

The chain uses TRBV18 and TRBJ2-6; 8 bases match TRBD1. Germline CDR1 reads KGHSH; CDR2 reads LQKENI. V dropped 2 bases and J dropped 1; count of bases not matched to a gene: 1. The CDR3 totals 16 residues. CDR3: CASSPTGGSGANVLTF. For the CDR3, the DNA is TGTGCCAGCTCACCAACAGGGGGTTCTGGGGCCAACGTCCTGACTTTC.

The CDR3 DNA is TGTGCCAGCAGTACCTATCTCCACGGGAGTAACCTTTACAATGAGCAGTTCTTC. Its translation is CASSTYLHGSNLYNEQFF. The rearrangement joins TRBV27 to TRBJ2-1; the D gene is possibly TRBD2 (6 bases). Trimming removed 5 bases at V and 4 bases at J, with 24 bases between. The CDR3 runs to 18 residues. Germline CDR1 is MNHEY and CDR2 is SMNVEV (reference sequence).

The chain couples TRBV7-8 to TRBJ1-6; D perhaps matches TRBD1 (6 bases). V was cut by 5 bases and J by 9 bases, with 14 bases left in between. Per germline, CDR1 SGHVS and CDR2 FQNEAQ. The CDR3 runs to 14 residues. CDR3 sequence: CASSPDLGGSPLHF. The CDR3 DNA reads TGTGCCAGCAGCCCGGACCTAGGGGGTTCACCCCTCCACTTT.

The chain is built from TRBV21-1 and TRBJ2-2; the table's TRBD2 call for D was not verified on the DNA. TRBV21-1 is deemed a pseudogene. The CDR3 contains 18 residues. CDR3 in amino acids: CASSKRPKRGQNTGELFF. The CDR3 bases are TGTGCCAGCAGCAAAAGGCCAAAGCGGGGTCAAAACACCGGGGAGCTGTTTTTT.

This clone was seen just once. The V and J genes are TRBV7-2 and TRBJ1-1; D possibly corresponds to TRBD1 (6 bases). The V gene lost 3 bases and the J gene lost 6 bases, with 17 bases spanning the gap. The CDR3 totals 15 residues. CDR1 is SGHTA and CDR2 is FQGNSA in the germline V gene. The DNA for the CDR3 is TGTGCCAGCAGCTTCAGGGGTCGGTCATCATCTGAAGCTTTCTTT. Its translation is CASSFRGRSSSEAFF. The entire variable domain, with the rest obtained from reference TRBV7-2 and TRBJ1-1, is as follows: GAGVSQSPSNKVTEKGKDVELRCDPISGHTALYWYRQSLGQGLEFLIYFQGNSAPDKSGLPSDRFSAERTGGSVSTLTIQRTQQEDSAVYLCASSFRGRSSSEAFFGQGTRLTVV.